This T cell receptor (beta chain) was captured by sequencing in a study of blood T cells in healthy people across ages. General study points: Among long-lived donors, naive CD4+ cells were more numerous and diversity higher than in aged donors.

It was with a sample-barcoded 5' primer and a J-beta primer mix that a second PCR of about 6 to 12 cycles was run. TCRdb re-called the 5' RACE reads through MiXCR, storing one row per CDR3 protein. Here the sample spans more than 1,000,000 distinct CDR3 sequences, approximately 25% being singletons. Ranging in age from about 6 to 95, the donors were healthy Caucasian individuals from Russia. The CDR3 extends over 15 amino acids. Germline CDR1 and CDR2: SNHLY and FYNNEI. The V and J ends lost 1 base and 4 bases respectively, with 14 bases between them. A note on this clonotype: The antigen is not known.

The sample also formed part of further work on T cells of mothers and their children. This second study notes: From each mother came over 8.5 million TCR beta CDR3 reads, and from each child came a few million.

J is TRBJ2-7 and V is TRBV2; D uncertain. This TCR came from a girl aged 2-15 years in good health. What was sequenced was blood. CDR3 sequence (DNA): TGTGCCAGCAGTGAAGGCTCTCCTGTTTGGTACGAGCAGTACTTC. Translating it yields CASSEGSPVWYEQYF.